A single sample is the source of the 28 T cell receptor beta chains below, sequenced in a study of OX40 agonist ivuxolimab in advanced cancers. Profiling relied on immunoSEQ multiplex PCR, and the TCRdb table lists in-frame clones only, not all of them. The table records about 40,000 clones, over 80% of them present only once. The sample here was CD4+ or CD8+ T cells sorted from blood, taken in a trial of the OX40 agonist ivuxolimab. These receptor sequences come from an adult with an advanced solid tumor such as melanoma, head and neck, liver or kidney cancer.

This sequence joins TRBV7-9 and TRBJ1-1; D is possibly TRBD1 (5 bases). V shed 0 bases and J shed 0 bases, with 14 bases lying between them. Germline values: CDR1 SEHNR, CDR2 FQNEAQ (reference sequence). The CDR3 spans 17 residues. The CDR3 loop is CASSLALRGRVNTEAFF. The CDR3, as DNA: TGTGCCAGCAGCTTAGCGCTAAGGGGTAGGGTGAACACTGAAGCTTTCTTT.

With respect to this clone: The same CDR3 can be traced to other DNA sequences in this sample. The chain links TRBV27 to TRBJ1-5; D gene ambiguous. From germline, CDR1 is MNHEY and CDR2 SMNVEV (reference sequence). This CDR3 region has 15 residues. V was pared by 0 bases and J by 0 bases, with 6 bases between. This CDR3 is CASSLSSYSNQPQHF. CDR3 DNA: TGTGCCAGCAGTTTATCAAGTTATAGCAATCAGCCCCAGCATTTT.

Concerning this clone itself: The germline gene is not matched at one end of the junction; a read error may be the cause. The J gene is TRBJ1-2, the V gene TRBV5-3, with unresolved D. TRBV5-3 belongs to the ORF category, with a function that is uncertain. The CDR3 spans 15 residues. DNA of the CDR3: TGTGCCAGCAGCTTGAGGTCGGACCTCAACTATGGCTACACCTTC. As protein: CASSLRSDLNYGYTF.

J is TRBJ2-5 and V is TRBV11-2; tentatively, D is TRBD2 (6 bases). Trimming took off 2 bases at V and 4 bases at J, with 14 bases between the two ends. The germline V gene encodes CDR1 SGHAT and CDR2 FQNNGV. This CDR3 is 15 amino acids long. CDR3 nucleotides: TGTGCCAGCAGCTTACAGTGGGGGGTTGGAGAGACCCAGTACTTC. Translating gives CASSLQWGVGETQYF.

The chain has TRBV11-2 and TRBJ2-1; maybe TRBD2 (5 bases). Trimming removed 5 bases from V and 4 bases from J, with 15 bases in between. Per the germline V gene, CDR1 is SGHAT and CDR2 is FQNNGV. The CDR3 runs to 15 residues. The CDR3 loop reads CASSPAGALYNEQFF. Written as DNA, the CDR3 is TGTGCCAGCAGCCCTGCGGGTGCCCTATACAATGAGCAGTTCTTC.

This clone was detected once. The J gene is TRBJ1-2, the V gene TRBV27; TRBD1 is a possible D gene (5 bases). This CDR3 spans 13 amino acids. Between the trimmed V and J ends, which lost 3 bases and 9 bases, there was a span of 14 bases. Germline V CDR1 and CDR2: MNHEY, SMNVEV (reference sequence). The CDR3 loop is CASSFSGGGRYTF. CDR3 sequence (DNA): TGTGCCAGCAGTTTCTCCGGCGGGGGTCGCTACACCTTC.

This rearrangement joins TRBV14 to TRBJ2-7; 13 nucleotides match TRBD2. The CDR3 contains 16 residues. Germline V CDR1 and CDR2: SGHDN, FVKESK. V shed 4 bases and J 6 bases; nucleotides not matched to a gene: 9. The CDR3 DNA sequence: TGTGCCAGCAGCCCCATAGGACTAGCGGGAGTATTCGAGCAGTACTTC. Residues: CASSPIGLAGVFEQYF. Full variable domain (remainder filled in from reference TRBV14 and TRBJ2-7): EAGVTQFPSHSVIEKGQTVTLRCDPISGHDNLYWYRRVMGKEIKFLLHFVKESKQDESGMPNNRFLAERTGGTYSTLKVQPAELEDSGVYFCASSPIGLAGVFEQYFGPGTRLTVT.

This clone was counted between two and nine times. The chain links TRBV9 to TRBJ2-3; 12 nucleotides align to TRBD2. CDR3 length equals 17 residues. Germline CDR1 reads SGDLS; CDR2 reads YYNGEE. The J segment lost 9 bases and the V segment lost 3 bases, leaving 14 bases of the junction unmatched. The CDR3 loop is CASSDESSGRAFGTQYF. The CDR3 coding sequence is TGTGCCAGCAGCGACGAGTCTAGCGGGAGGGCCTTTGGGACGCAGTATTTT.

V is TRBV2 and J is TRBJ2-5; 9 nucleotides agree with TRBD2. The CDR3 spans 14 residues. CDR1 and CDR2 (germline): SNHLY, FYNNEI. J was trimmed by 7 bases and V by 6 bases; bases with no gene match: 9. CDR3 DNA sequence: TGTGCCAGCAGAGCGGGAGGTTTAGGCGGGACCCAGTACTTC. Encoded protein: CASRAGGLGGTQYF.

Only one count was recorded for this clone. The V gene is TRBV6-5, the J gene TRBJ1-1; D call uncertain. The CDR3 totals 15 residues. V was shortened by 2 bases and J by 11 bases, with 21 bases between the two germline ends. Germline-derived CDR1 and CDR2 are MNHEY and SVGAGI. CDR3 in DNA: TGTGCCAGCAGTTACGGACCACAAATGGTTGAATTCGCTTTCTTT. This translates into CASSYGPQMVEFAFF.

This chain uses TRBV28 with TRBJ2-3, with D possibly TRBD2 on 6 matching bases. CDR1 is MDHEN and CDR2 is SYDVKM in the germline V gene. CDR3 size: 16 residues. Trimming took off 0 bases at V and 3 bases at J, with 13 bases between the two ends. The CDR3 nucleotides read TGTGCCAGCAGTTTATGGAGGCGGGATGGAACAGATACGCAGTATTTT. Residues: CASSLWRRDGTDTQYF.

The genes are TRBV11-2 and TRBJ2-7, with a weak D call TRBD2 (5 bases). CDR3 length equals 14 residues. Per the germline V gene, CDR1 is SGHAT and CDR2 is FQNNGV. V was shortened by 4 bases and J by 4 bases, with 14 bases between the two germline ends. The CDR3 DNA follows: TGTGCCAGCAGCTCCGGTGCGGGCGGTTACGAGCAGTACTTC. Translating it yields CASSSGAGGYEQYF.

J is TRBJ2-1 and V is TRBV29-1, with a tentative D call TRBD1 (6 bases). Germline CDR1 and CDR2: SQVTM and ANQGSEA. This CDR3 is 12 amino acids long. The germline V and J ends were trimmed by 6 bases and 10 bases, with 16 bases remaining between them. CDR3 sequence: CSVYTGFGEQFF. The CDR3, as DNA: TGCAGCGTGTATACAGGGTTCGGGGAGCAGTTCTTC.

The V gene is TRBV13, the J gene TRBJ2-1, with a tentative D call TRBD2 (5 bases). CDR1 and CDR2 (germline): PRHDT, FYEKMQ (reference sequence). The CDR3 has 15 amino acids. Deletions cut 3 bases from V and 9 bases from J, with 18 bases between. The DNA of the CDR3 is TGTGCCAGCAGCTTTGATTGGATCGGGAAGGGTGAGCAGTTCTTC. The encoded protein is CASSFDWIGKGEQFF.

The CDR3 DNA is TGTGCCAGCAGCGCCACAAACCGGGGAAATGAGCAGTTCTTC. Its translation: CASSATNRGNEQFF. The chain recombines TRBV9 with TRBJ2-1, with D perhaps matching TRBD2 (5 bases). The length of the CDR3 is 14 residues. Germline V gene sequence: CDR1 SGDLS, CDR2 YYNGEE. Deletions cut 3 bases from V and 7 bases from J, with 14 bases between. Complete variable domain (other parts from reference TRBV9 and TRBJ2-1): DSGVTQTPKHLITATGQRVTLRCSPRSGDLSVYWYQQSLDQGLQFLIQYYNGEERAKGNILERFSAQQFPDLHSELNLSSLELGDSALYFCASSATNRGNEQFFGPGTRLTVL.

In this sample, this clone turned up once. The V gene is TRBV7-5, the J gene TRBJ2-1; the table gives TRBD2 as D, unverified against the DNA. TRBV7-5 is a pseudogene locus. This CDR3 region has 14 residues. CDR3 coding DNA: TGTGCCAGCAGCTTGGAGGCCCGGGGAAATGAGCAGTTCTTC. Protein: CASSLEARGNEQFF.

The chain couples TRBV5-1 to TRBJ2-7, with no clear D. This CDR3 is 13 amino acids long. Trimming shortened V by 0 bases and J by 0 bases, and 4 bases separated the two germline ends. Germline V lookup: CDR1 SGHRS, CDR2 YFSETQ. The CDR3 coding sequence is TGCGCCAGCAGCTTGGAGGACTCCTACGAGCAGTACTTC. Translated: CASSLEDSYEQYF.

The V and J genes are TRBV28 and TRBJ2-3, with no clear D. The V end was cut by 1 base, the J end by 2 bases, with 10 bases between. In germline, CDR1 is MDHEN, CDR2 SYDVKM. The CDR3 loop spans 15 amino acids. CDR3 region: CASSLLSGLTDTQYF. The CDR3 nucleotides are TGTGCCAGCAGTTTATTATCGGGCCTCACAGATACGCAGTATTTT.

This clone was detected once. The CDR3 sequence is CASSSAGTGLYGYTF. The CDR3 DNA is TGTGCCAGCAGCTCAGCCGGGACAGGCCTCTATGGCTACACCTTC. V is TRBV7-9 and J is TRBJ1-2, with 8 bases that match TRBD1. The ends lost 4 bases at V and 4 bases at J; junction bases unmatched: 8. The CDR3 has 15 residues. Germline-derived CDR1 and CDR2 are SEHNR and FQNEAQ (reference sequence).

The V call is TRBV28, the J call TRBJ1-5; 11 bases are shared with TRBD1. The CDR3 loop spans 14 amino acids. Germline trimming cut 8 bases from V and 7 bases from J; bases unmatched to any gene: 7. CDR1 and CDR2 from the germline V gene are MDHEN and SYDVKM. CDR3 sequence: CASADRGRGQPQHF. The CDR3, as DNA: TGTGCCAGCGCGGACAGGGGGCGCGGGCAGCCCCAGCATTTT.

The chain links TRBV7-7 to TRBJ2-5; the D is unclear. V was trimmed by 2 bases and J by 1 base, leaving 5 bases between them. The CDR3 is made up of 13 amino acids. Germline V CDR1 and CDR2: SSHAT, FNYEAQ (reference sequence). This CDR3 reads CASSLHSQETQYF. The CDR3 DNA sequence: TGTGCCAGCAGCTTACACTCCCAAGAGACCCAGTACTTC. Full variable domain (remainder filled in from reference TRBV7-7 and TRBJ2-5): GAGVSQSPRYKVTKRGQDVTLRCDPISSHATLYWYQQALGQGPEFLTYFNYEAQPDKSGLPSDRFSAERPEGSISTLTIQRTEQRDSAMYRCASSLHSQETQYFGPGTRLLVL.

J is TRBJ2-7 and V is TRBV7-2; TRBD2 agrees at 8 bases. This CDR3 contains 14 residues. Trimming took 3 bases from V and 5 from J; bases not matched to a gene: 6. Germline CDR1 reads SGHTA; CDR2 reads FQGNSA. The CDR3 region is CASSFAGGAHEQYV. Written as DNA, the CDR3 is TGTGCCAGCAGCTTCGCGGGGGGCGCTCACGAGCAGTACGTC.

CDR3 in amino acids: CASEAGRTGELFF. In DNA form, the CDR3 reads TGTGCCAGCGAGGCGGGAAGAACCGGGGAGCTGTTTTTT. The rearrangement uses TRBV6-6 and TRBJ2-2, with D possibly TRBD2 on 6 matching bases. The CDR3 runs 13 residues. Germline V gene lookup returns CDR1 MNHNY and CDR2 SVGAGI (reference sequence). Trimming took 8 bases from V and 5 from J, leaving 12 bases between them.

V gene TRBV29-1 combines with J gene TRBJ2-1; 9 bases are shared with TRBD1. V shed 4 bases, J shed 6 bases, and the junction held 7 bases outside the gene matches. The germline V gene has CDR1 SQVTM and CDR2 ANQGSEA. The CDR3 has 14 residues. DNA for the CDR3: TGCAGCGTTGCGGGACAGGGAGTAGGCAATGAGCAGTTCTTC. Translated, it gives CSVAGQGVGNEQFF.

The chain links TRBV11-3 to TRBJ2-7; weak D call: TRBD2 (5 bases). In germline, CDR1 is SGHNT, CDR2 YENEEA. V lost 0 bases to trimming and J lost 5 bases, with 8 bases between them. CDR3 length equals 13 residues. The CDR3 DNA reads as TGTGCCAGCAGCTTAGACGACGGGAACGAGCAGTACTTC. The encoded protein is CASSLDDGNEQYF.

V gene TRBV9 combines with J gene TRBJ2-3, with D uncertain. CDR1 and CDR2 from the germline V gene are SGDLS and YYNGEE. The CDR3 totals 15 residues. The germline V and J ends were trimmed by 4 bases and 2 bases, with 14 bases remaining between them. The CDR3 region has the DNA TGTGCCAGCAGCCCCTACATTTCCCCCACAGATACGCAGTATTTT. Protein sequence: CASSPYISPTDTQYF.

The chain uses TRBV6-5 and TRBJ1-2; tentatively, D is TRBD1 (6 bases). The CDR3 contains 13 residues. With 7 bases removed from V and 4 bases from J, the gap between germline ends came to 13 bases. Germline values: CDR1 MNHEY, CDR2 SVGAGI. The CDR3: CASMGQGSYGYTF. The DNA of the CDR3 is TGTGCCAGCATGGGGCAGGGGAGCTATGGCTACACCTTC.

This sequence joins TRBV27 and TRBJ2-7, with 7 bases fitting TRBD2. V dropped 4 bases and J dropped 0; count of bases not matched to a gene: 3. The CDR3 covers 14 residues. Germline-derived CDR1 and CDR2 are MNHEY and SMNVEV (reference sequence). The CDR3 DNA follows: TGTGCCAGCAGTTGGGGGGGTCCCTCCTACGAGCAGTACTTC. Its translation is CASSWGGPSYEQYF.